The 29 T cell receptor beta chains below were found in one sample sequenced in a study of blood T cell repertoires in COVID-19. The table came from immunoSEQ multiplex PCR; TCRdb's copy has only in-frame clones and leaves some out. The sample yields about 230,000 clones, 81% seen once. Sequencing input: peripheral blood. The receptors come from a woman of 80 years or more with acute or convalescent COVID-19.

The genes are TRBV7-2 and TRBJ1-3, with 12 bases fitting TRBD1. With V trimmed by 2 bases and J by 4 bases, 6 bases remained unmatched. Germline CDR1 SGHTA, CDR2 FQGNSA. The CDR3 extends over 17 amino acids. The CDR3 protein is CASSLSGTGGKGNTIYF. The CDR3 region has the DNA TGTGCCAGCAGCTTATCGGGGACAGGGGGCAAAGGAAACACCATATATTTT.

As concerns this clone: Other nucleotide sequences from this sample produce the same CDR3. This rearrangement joins TRBV6-5 to TRBJ1-1, with D possibly matching TRBD1 (5 bases). Trimming took off 2 bases at V and 3 bases at J, with 7 bases between the two ends. This CDR3 region has 13 residues. In germline, CDR1 is MNHEY, CDR2 SVGAGI. CDR3 residues: CASSYAGYTEAFF. CDR3 DNA: TGTGCCAGCAGTTACGCAGGGTACACTGAAGCTTTCTTT.

This clone appeared a single time. The J gene is TRBJ1-2, the V gene TRBV27, with 7 bases matching TRBD1. With 8 bases clipped from V and 0 bases from J, the junction kept 18 bases outside the gene matches. Germline V gene lookup returns CDR1 MNHEY and CDR2 SMNVEV (reference sequence). This CDR3 comprises 18 residues. Here the CDR3 reads CASFTFRQGLRPNYGYTF. The CDR3 coding sequence is TGTGCCAGCTTCACCTTCAGACAGGGTTTGCGGCCTAACTATGGCTACACCTTC.

This clone occurred a few times. The chain uses TRBV5-1 and TRBJ2-5; 7 nucleotides agree with TRBD2. CDR1 and CDR2 from the germline V gene are SGHRS and YFSETQ. The CDR3 totals 15 residues. The junction had 11 bases not matched to a gene; V was cut back by 4 bases and J by 5 bases. The CDR3 DNA is TGCGCCAGCAGCCTCCGGTCTAGCGGAGGTGAGACCCAGTACTTC. This sequence encodes CASSLRSSGGETQYF.

The rearrangement links TRBV2 to TRBJ2-7; D not certain. The CDR3 loop spans 12 amino acids. Trimming took 4 bases from V and 3 from J, leaving 7 bases between them. Germline V gene sequence: CDR1 SNHLY, CDR2 FYNNEI. DNA for the CDR3: TGTGCCAGCAGTGTGACAAACTACGAGCAGTACTTC. Translating it yields CASSVTNYEQYF.

The V and J genes are TRBV27 and TRBJ2-4, with D possibly being TRBD1 (5 bases). The V gene lost 3 bases and the J gene lost 4 bases, with 10 bases spanning the gap. There are 14 residues in the CDR3. Germline loops: CDR1 MNHEY, CDR2 SMNVEV (reference sequence). This chain's CDR3 is CASSFVGPKNIQYF. The CDR3 DNA sequence: TGTGCCAGCAGTTTCGTGGGGCCAAAAAACATTCAGTACTTC.

V and J are TRBV5-5 and TRBJ1-4; weak D call: TRBD1 (5 bases). CDR1 SGHKS and CDR2 YYEKEE come from the germline V gene (reference sequence). V shed 4 bases and J shed 4 bases, with 17 bases lying between them. This CDR3 is 16 amino acids long. The CDR3, as DNA: TGTGCCAGCAGCCCGCACCGCCCGGGGGGTAATGAAAAACTGTTTTTT. Translated, it gives CASSPHRPGGNEKLFF.

The rearrangement joins TRBV7-8 to TRBJ1-2; no reliable D call. CDR1 and CDR2 from the germline V gene are SGHVS and FQNEAQ. V lost 1 base and J 2 bases, leaving 11 bases between the germline ends. CDR3 length equals 15 residues. CDR3 sequence (DNA): TGTGCCAGCAGCTTAGTGGTGCAGGCGAACTATGGCTACACCTTC. Encoded protein: CASSLVVQANYGYTF.

For the CDR3, the DNA is TGCGCCAGCAGCCCCAACGGGGGACCCTACGAGCAGTACTTC. Translated, it gives CASSPNGGPYEQYF. The J gene is TRBJ2-7, the V gene TRBV4-1; TRBD2 might be the D (6 bases). The germline gives CDR1 MGHRA, CDR2 YSYEKL. This CDR3 region has 14 residues. Trimming took off 4 bases at V and 2 bases at J, with 12 bases between the two ends.

Remarks on this clone: This may arise from a read error, as a much more abundant clone is one base away. CDR3 sequence reads: CASSYYNEQFF. In nucleotides, the CDR3 is TGTGCCAGCAGCTACTACAATGAGCAGTTCTTC. The V call is TRBV3-1 (or the pseudogene TRBV3-2), the J call TRBJ2-1, with D unresolved. The CDR3 contains 11 residues. Trimming cost V 5 bases and J 3 bases, with 2 bases left between them. CDR1 LGHDT and CDR2 YNNKEL come from the germline V gene (reference sequence).

The rearrangement joins TRBV19 to TRBJ2-3; possible D gene TRBD2, 5 bases. The germline V gene has CDR1 LNHDA and CDR2 SQIVND (reference sequence). V was pared by 3 bases and J by 4 bases, with 8 bases between. The CDR3 has 13 amino acids. The CDR3 here is CASSILDSDTQYF. The CDR3 nucleotides are TGTGCCAGTAGTATTTTGGACTCAGATACGCAGTATTTT.

The chain couples TRBV5-1 to TRBJ2-7; TRBD2 matches at 7 bases. V lost 4 bases, J lost 2 bases, and 9 bases stayed unmatched. This CDR3 has 15 amino acids. Germline V gives CDR1 SGHRS, CDR2 YFSETQ. The CDR3 is CASSAYPGGTYEQYF. The CDR3 DNA sequence: TGCGCCAGCAGCGCTTATCCGGGAGGAACCTACGAGCAGTACTTC.

This chain connects TRBV6-1 to TRBJ2-5, with 10 bases lining up with TRBD1. CDR3 length equals 15 residues. V trimming: 3 bases; J trimming: 4 bases; junction bases outside the gene matches: 5. Germline V gives CDR1 MNHNS, CDR2 SASEGT. The CDR3 reads CASSDGTGVGETQYF. The CDR3 DNA follows: TGTGCCAGCAGTGACGGGACAGGGGTAGGAGAGACCCAGTACTTC.

The V gene is TRBV19, the J gene TRBJ2-6, with 8 nucleotides matching TRBD1. The CDR3 length is 17 residues. Germline values: CDR1 LNHDA, CDR2 SQIVND (reference sequence). V lost 9 bases, J lost 2 bases, and 12 bases stayed unmatched. CDR3 coding DNA: TGTGCCAGCGCTCCCGACAGGGGACCGACTGGGGCCAACGTCCTGACTTTC. The encoded protein is CASAPDRGPTGANVLTF.

This clone has a handful of counts. This sequence joins TRBV7-6 and TRBJ2-7, with 10 bases aligning to TRBD2. The junction had 2 bases not matched to a gene; V was cut back by 0 bases and J by 6 bases. The CDR3 totals 14 residues. Germline-derived CDR1 and CDR2 are SGHVS and FNYEAQ. This chain's CDR3 is CASSLALAGGEQYF. The DNA for the CDR3 is TGTGCCAGCAGCTTAGCTTTAGCGGGAGGCGAGCAGTACTTC.

V usage is TRBV5-1 and J usage is TRBJ2-2; the D is unclear. The V gene lost 4 bases and the J gene lost 0 bases, with 7 bases spanning the gap. This CDR3 has 14 amino acids. CDR1 SGHRS and CDR2 YFSETQ come from the germline V gene. The DNA for the CDR3 is TGCGCCAGCAGCGGCTTAACGAACACCGGGGAGCTGTTTTTT. Its protein is CASSGLTNTGELFF.

The gene calls are TRBV25-1 and TRBJ1-2; D may be TRBD1 (5 bases). The CDR3 spans 12 residues. Trimming pared 2 bases from V and 4 bases from J, leaving 5 bases between. Germline CDR1 reads MGHDK; CDR2 reads SYGVNS. CDR3: CASSEGAYGYTF. The DNA of the CDR3 is TGTGCCAGCAGTGAAGGGGCCTATGGCTACACCTTC.

V is TRBV4-2 and J is TRBJ2-5; TRBD2 matches at 11 bases. This CDR3 is 15 amino acids long. J was trimmed by 5 bases and V by 5 bases; bases with no gene match: 7. CDR1 is LGHNA, CDR2 YNFKEQ, per germline. CDR3 loop: CASSFLAGGGETQYF. DNA of the CDR3: TGTGCCAGCAGCTTCTTAGCGGGAGGGGGGGAGACCCAGTACTTC.

This sequence joins TRBV18 and TRBJ1-5; 9 nucleotides match TRBD1. CDR1 and CDR2 (germline): KGHSH, LQKENI. The CDR3 runs to 17 residues. Trimming at V came to 3 bases and at J to 1 base, leaving 7 bases not matched to a gene. The CDR3 DNA reads as TGTGCCAGCTCACCCGAAGGACAGGGGATGAGCAATCAGCCCCAGCATTTT. Translating gives CASSPEGQGMSNQPQHF. The whole variable domain, remainder taken from reference TRBV18 and TRBJ1-5, is NAGVMQNPRHLVRRRGQEARLRCSPMKGHSHVYWYRQLPEEGLKFMVYLQKENIIDESGMPKERFSAEFPKEGPSILRIQQVVRGDSAAYFCASSPEGQGMSNQPQHFGDGTRLSIL.

The CDR3 nucleotides read TGTGCCAGTAGTATAAGGGGGATCGGCTCCGACAATCAGCCCCAGCATTTT. This translates into CASSIRGIGSDNQPQHF. The V call is TRBV19, the J call TRBJ1-5; TRBD1 is a possible D gene (6 bases). CDR3 size: 17 residues. CDR1 and CDR2 from the germline V gene are LNHDA and SQIVND (reference sequence). The V gene lost 2 bases and the J gene lost 3 bases, with 17 bases spanning the gap. Full variable domain (rest looked up from reference TRBV19 and TRBJ1-5): DGGITQSPKYLFRKEGQNVTLSCEQNLNHDAMYWYRQDPGQGLRLIYYSQIVNDFQKGDIAEGYSVSREKKESFPLTVTSAQKNPTAFYLCASSIRGIGSDNQPQHFGDGTRLSIL.

The rearrangement links TRBV5-6 to TRBJ1-2, with D tentatively TRBD1 (6 bases). V shed 2 bases and J shed 6 bases, with 20 bases lying between them. The CDR3 is made up of 16 amino acids. Germline V gives CDR1 SGHDT, CDR2 YYEEEE. Written as DNA, the CDR3 is TGTGCCAGCAGCTTAGGACAGAGAGGTTTCAAAGATGGCTACACCTTC. Protein sequence: CASSLGQRGFKDGYTF.

Notes on this clone: One end of the junction varies from germline; a read error may be responsible. This chain uses TRBV5-6 with TRBJ1-1; 9 nucleotides match TRBD1. This CDR3 has 15 residues. Germline V CDR1 and CDR2: SGHDT, YYEEEE. The CDR3 bases are TGTGCCAGCAGCCCGGGGACAGGGAGGTCTACTGGAGCTTTCTTT. This sequence encodes CASSPGTGRSTGAFF.

The chain recombines TRBV18 with TRBJ2-2, with TRBD2 matching over 11 bases. CDR1 and CDR2 from the germline V gene are KGHSH and LQKENI. After removal of 1 base from V and 1 base from J, the junction contained 2 bases not matched to a gene. This CDR3 comprises 17 residues. The CDR3 coding sequence is TGTGCCAGCTCACCACTCCTAGCGGGGGGGAACACCGGGGAGCTGTTTTTT. Translation gives CASSPLLAGGNTGELFF.

This clone was seen a few times. A read error may account for a junction end that differs from germline. This rearrangement joins TRBV6-1 to TRBJ1-2, with D possibly TRBD1 on 6 matching bases. The germline V gene has CDR1 MNHNS and CDR2 SASEGT. CDR3 size: 13 residues. The CDR3 DNA reads as TGTGCCAGCAGGGAAGGACAGTTTTGGGGCTACACCTTC. This gives the protein CASREGQFWGYTF.

This chain connects TRBV27 to TRBJ2-1; 12 bases agree with TRBD1. The trim removed 1 base at V and 5 bases at J, leaving 9 bases unmatched. CDR1 is MNHEY and CDR2 is SMNVEV in the germline V gene (reference sequence). The CDR3 has 18 residues. In DNA, the CDR3 is TGTGCCAGCAGTTTATTCGGACTGGGACAGGGGGCGAACAATGAGCAGTTCTTC. Translating gives CASSLFGLGQGANNEQFF.

The rearrangement links TRBV5-5 to TRBJ2-1; a possible D gene is TRBD1 (7 bases). V lost 3 bases and J lost 5, with 12 bases in between. Germline V CDR1 and CDR2: SGHKS, YYEKEE (reference sequence). This CDR3 has 14 residues. The CDR3 is CASSWAGTDNEQFF. CDR3 in DNA: TGTGCCAGCAGCTGGGCGGGGACAGACAATGAGCAGTTCTTC.

This sequence joins TRBV5-8 and TRBJ1-5; 7 nucleotides match TRBD1. V shed 0 bases, J shed 4 bases, and the junction held 10 bases outside the gene matches. CDR1 is SGHTS and CDR2 is YDEGEE in the germline V gene. The length of the CDR3 is 17 residues. The CDR3 reads CASSLDPGGQRNQPQHF. The DNA of the CDR3 is TGTGCCAGCAGCTTGGACCCCGGGGGACAGCGAAATCAGCCCCAGCATTTT.

A single count supports this clone. V usage is TRBV7-9 and J usage is TRBJ1-2; D is uncertain. V was cut by 1 base and J by 4 bases, with 10 bases left in between. The CDR3 contains 14 residues. Germline assignment: CDR1 SEHNR and CDR2 FQNEAQ (reference sequence). This CDR3 reads CASSLERQVYGYTF. CDR3 nucleotide sequence: TGTGCCAGCAGCTTAGAAAGGCAGGTCTATGGCTACACCTTC.

This clone has only a few counts. The J gene is TRBJ2-7, the V gene TRBV2, with 7 bases aligning to TRBD2. CDR3 length equals 13 residues. V lost 11 bases, J lost 7 bases, and 14 bases stayed unmatched. CDR1 is SNHLY, CDR2 FYNNEI, per germline. Here the CDR3 DNA reads TGTGCCCAAGGGACTATCAATCCCCGGGAGCAGTACTTC. Residues: CAQGTINPREQYF.